Following are 32 T cell receptor beta chains from one sample sequenced in a study of cytomegalovirus exposure and HLA in healthy donors. The primer mix had 60 Vbeta and 13 Jbeta primers. TCRdb's copy holds only in-frame clones and misses some; the assay was immunoSEQ multiplex PCR. Altogether 170,000 or so clones are present, roughly 80% being singletons, with the ten largest covering approximately 6.8%. The specimen sequenced was PBMCs. These receptors all stem from a man aged 25 to 45 in good health and CMV-seropositive.

The gene calls are TRBV27 and TRBJ2-5; TRBD1 matches 7 bases. This CDR3 comprises 14 residues. The V gene end was trimmed by 4 bases and the J gene end by 5 bases; junction bases not matched to a gene: 7. Germline CDR1 is MNHEY and CDR2 is SMNVEV (reference sequence). CDR3: CASSSRQGRETQYF. In nucleotides, the CDR3 is TGTGCCAGCAGTTCCCGACAGGGCCGGGAGACCCAGTACTTC.

The chain couples TRBV7-9 to TRBJ1-3, with 7 bases that match TRBD1. The CDR3 extends over 15 amino acids. Germline V gene lookup returns CDR1 SEHNR and CDR2 FQNEAQ (reference sequence). J lost 0 bases, V lost 4 bases, and 3 bases had no gene match. The CDR3 loop reads CASSSWDSSGNTIYF. CDR3 in DNA: TGTGCCAGCAGCTCATGGGACAGCTCTGGAAACACCATATATTTT.

The chain employs TRBV6-1 and TRBJ2-2; 7 bases match TRBD2. This CDR3 spans 15 amino acids. Germline lookup yields CDR1 MNHNS and CDR2 SASEGT. Unmatched junction bases numbered 5, after V lost 3 bases and J lost 4 bases. CDR3: CASSDGREATGELFF. DNA for the CDR3: TGTGCCAGCAGTGACGGCCGGGAGGCCACCGGGGAGCTGTTTTTT.

This clone has just one count. The rearrangement uses TRBV29-1 and TRBJ2-7; 10 positions agree with TRBD1. CDR3 length: 12 residues. Germline V gene sequence: CDR1 SQVTM, CDR2 ANQGSEA. The V segment lost 7 bases and the J segment 7 bases; nucleotides outside the gene matches: 7. This CDR3 reads CSAGTGVNEQYF. The CDR3 nucleotides are TGCAGCGCCGGGACAGGGGTGAATGAGCAGTACTTC.

The CDR3 DNA is TGTGCCAGCAGCACCGGACAGGGACTCTACGAGCAGTACTTC. Translating it yields CASSTGQGLYEQYF. The chain combines TRBV5-8 with TRBJ2-7, with 8 bases fitting TRBD1. The CDR3 totals 14 residues. The V segment lost 4 bases and the J segment 3 bases; nucleotides outside the gene matches: 6. Germline V lookup: CDR1 SGHTS, CDR2 YDEGEE.

The chain couples TRBV7-8 to TRBJ2-7; a weak D match, TRBD1 (5 bases). The CDR3 extends over 14 amino acids. Germline V gene sequence: CDR1 SGHVS, CDR2 FQNEAQ. V dropped 8 bases and J dropped 9 bases, with 23 bases sitting between them. The CDR3 nucleotides read TGTGCCAGCGGACCGACAGAAACCACTCTTGGGCAGTACTTC. Its protein product is CASGPTETTLGQYF.

This clone was found once. This chain uses TRBV27 with TRBJ2-7; no definite D call. V lost 2 bases, J lost 2 bases, and 7 bases lay in between. Germline loops: CDR1 MNHEY, CDR2 SMNVEV (reference sequence). This CDR3 contains 13 residues. CDR3 bases: TGTGCCAGCAGTTTAAAGTCAGCCTACGAGCAGTACTTC. Translated: CASSLKSAYEQYF.

The rearrangement joins TRBV7-3 to TRBJ2-1; 8 positions agree with TRBD2. Losses at the gene ends were 5 bases for V and 0 bases for J; bases not matched to a gene: 21. Germline V lookup: CDR1 SGHTA, CDR2 FQGTGA. The CDR3 contains 21 residues. CDR3 residues: CASSHPRREGPTRGSYNEQFF. CDR3 nucleotides: TGTGCCAGCAGCCACCCCCGCCGGGAGGGACCTACCCGGGGCTCCTACAATGAGCAGTTCTTC.

The CDR3 DNA reads TGTGCCAGCAGCCCCAAGACAGTTGAAGCTTTCTTT. Amino acid sequence: CASSPKTVEAFF. The chain has TRBV9 and TRBJ1-1; tentative D call: TRBD1 (5 bases). The V end lost 4 bases, the J end lost 7 bases, and 11 bases lay between the germline ends. The germline V gene has CDR1 SGDLS and CDR2 YYNGEE. The CDR3 has 12 residues.

J is TRBJ2-1 and V is TRBV9, with TRBD2 matching over 8 bases. V was pared by 0 bases and J by 4 bases, with 6 bases of the junction left unmatched. CDR1 and CDR2 (germline): SGDLS, YYNGEE. CDR3 length: 16 residues. The CDR3 sequence: CASSVDPAGVYNEQFF. The CDR3 DNA follows: TGTGCCAGCAGCGTAGATCCAGCGGGGGTTTACAATGAGCAGTTCTTC. Variable domain in full (rest from reference TRBV9 and TRBJ2-1): DSGVTQTPKHLITATGQRVTLRCSPRSGDLSVYWYQQSLDQGLQFLIQYYNGEERAKGNILERFSAQQFPDLHSELNLSSLELGDSALYFCASSVDPAGVYNEQFFGPGTRLTVL.

The chain employs TRBV5-1 and TRBJ2-3; D is possibly TRBD1 (6 bases). The CDR3 runs to 16 residues. Trimming removed 2 bases from V and 2 bases from J, with 15 bases in between. Germline V gene data show CDR1 as SGHRS and CDR2 as YFSETQ. In DNA form, the CDR3 reads TGCGCCAGCAGCTTTGGGGGCCCGGGGACCACAGATACGCAGTATTTT. It codes for CASSFGGPGTTDTQYF.

The rearrangement links TRBV7-9 to TRBJ2-1; 7 positions agree with TRBD1. V lost 8 bases, J lost 5 bases, and 18 bases stayed unmatched. Germline V gives CDR1 SEHNR, CDR2 FQNEAQ (reference sequence). This CDR3 spans 17 amino acids. The CDR3 protein is CASGDPGTVPHNNEQFF. The DNA for the CDR3 is TGTGCCAGCGGGGACCCAGGGACAGTCCCCCATAACAATGAGCAGTTCTTC.

This clone was seen a handful of times. The chain combines TRBV11-2 with TRBJ2-7, with TRBD1 matching over 8 bases. V lost 5 bases, J lost 4 bases, and 7 bases stayed unmatched. In germline, CDR1 is SGHAT, CDR2 FQNNGV. This CDR3 comprises 14 residues. CDR3 nucleotides: TGTGCCAGCAGCCAGGACAGGGTTGGGTACGAGCAGTACTTC. Translated: CASSQDRVGYEQYF.

The chain combines TRBV7-9 with TRBJ1-4; TRBD1 agrees at 7 bases. Germline V gene lookup returns CDR1 SEHNR and CDR2 FQNEAQ (reference sequence). Germline trimming cut 4 bases from V and 4 bases from J; bases unmatched to any gene: 6. The CDR3 covers 15 residues. CDR3 DNA sequence: TGTGCCAGCAGCTCCTACAGGGGCCTTAATGAAAAACTGTTTTTT. Amino acids: CASSSYRGLNEKLFF. Complete variable domain (other parts from reference TRBV7-9 and TRBJ1-4): DTGVSQNPRHKITKRGQNVTFRCDPISEHNRLYWYRQTLGQGPEFLTYFQNEAQLEKSRLLSDRFSAERPKGSFSTLEIQRTEQGDSAMYLCASSSYRGLNEKLFFGSGTQLSVL.

CDR3 coding DNA: TGTGCCAGCAGCCAAGGAAACAGGGGTCTAGGAATGGGGACTGAAGCTTTCTTT. As protein: CASSQGNRGLGMGTEAFF. The chain joins TRBV4-2 to TRBJ1-1, with 7 bases identical to TRBD1. Losses at the gene ends were 1 base for V and 5 bases for J; bases not matched to a gene: 16. Germline V gene sequence: CDR1 LGHNA, CDR2 YNFKEQ. The CDR3 spans 18 residues.

The chain combines TRBV5-6 with TRBJ2-7, with 8 bases that match TRBD1. The CDR3 sequence is 14 residues long. Germline V gene data show CDR1 as SGHDT and CDR2 as YYEEEE. With 2 bases clipped from V and 3 bases from J, the junction kept 4 bases outside the gene matches. The CDR3 DNA is TGTGCCAGCAGCTTCGGCAGGGGGCTCTACGAGCAGTACTTC. Translating gives CASSFGRGLYEQYF.

This clone has a single count. The chain carries TRBV9 and TRBJ2-3, with TRBD2 identical over 8 bases. Unmatched junction bases numbered 8, after V lost 0 bases and J lost 2 bases. The CDR3 sequence is 17 residues long. Germline V gives CDR1 SGDLS, CDR2 YYNGEE. In DNA, the CDR3 is TGTGCCAGCAGCGTAGGGATTGGAGCGGGAGTCACAGATACGCAGTATTTT. Translated: CASSVGIGAGVTDTQYF.

This rearrangement joins TRBV2 to TRBJ2-7; 7 bases align to TRBD2. Trimming removed 6 bases from V and 2 bases from J; junction bases left unmatched: 7. The CDR3 length is 14 residues. Germline CDR1 is SNHLY and CDR2 is FYNNEI. CDR3 sequence: CASRHGGGAYEQYF. DNA of the CDR3: TGTGCCAGCAGACACGGTGGGGGGGCCTACGAGCAGTACTTC.

The chain employs TRBV10-3 and TRBJ2-7; 9 bases match TRBD2. There are 14 residues in the CDR3. V lost 6 bases, J lost 5 bases, and 8 bases stayed unmatched. The V gene's germline CDR1 is ENHRY and CDR2 SYGVKD. The CDR3 DNA reads as TGTGCCATCAGGGACGGCGGGGGGGCCCACGAGCAGTACTTC. The encoded protein is CAIRDGGGAHEQYF.

The rearrangement uses TRBV28 and TRBJ2-2; D call uncertain. V gave up 6 bases and J gave up 0 bases, with 5 bases separating them. The V gene's germline CDR1 is MDHEN and CDR2 SYDVKM. This CDR3 comprises 13 residues. DNA for the CDR3: TGTGCCAGCAGACAGCCGAACACCGGGGAGCTGTTTTTT. Its protein is CASRQPNTGELFF.

The rearrangement joins TRBV30 to TRBJ2-5; D gene uncertain. There are 15 residues in the CDR3. CDR1 and CDR2 (germline): GTSNPN, SVGIG (reference sequence). V lost 0 bases and J 2 bases, leaving 13 bases between the germline ends. CDR3 sequence: CAWSVLGVNQETQYF. DNA of the CDR3: TGTGCCTGGAGTGTACTCGGAGTGAATCAAGAGACCCAGTACTTC.

V and J are TRBV9 and TRBJ1-6; tentative D call: TRBD1 (6 bases). This CDR3 spans 14 amino acids. CDR1 and CDR2 from the germline V gene are SGDLS and YYNGEE. V dropped 1 base and J dropped 7 bases, with 9 bases sitting between them. CDR3 residues: CASSVRQENSPLHF. For the CDR3, the DNA is TGTGCCAGCAGCGTAAGACAGGAGAATTCACCCCTCCACTTT. The full variable domain, completed using reference TRBV9 and TRBJ1-6, is DSGVTQTPKHLITATGQRVTLRCSPRSGDLSVYWYQQSLDQGLQFLIQYYNGEERAKGNILERFSAQQFPDLHSELNLSSLELGDSALYFCASSVRQENSPLHFGNGTRLTVT.

The V gene is TRBV9, the J gene TRBJ2-1; D gene ambiguous. The V gene's germline CDR1 is SGDLS and CDR2 YYNGEE. CDR3 length equals 16 residues. The ends were cut back, 3 bases at V and 4 bases at J, with 17 bases in the middle. The CDR3 coding sequence is TGTGCCAGCAGCGAGCAGTGGTCCTCGACTTACAATGAGCAGTTCTTC. This encodes CASSEQWSSTYNEQFF.

This clone was counted a single time. The V call is TRBV5-1, the J call TRBJ2-1; TRBD2 matches 10 bases. Germline V gene lookup returns CDR1 SGHRS and CDR2 YFSETQ. The J segment lost 6 bases and the V segment lost 0 bases, leaving 6 bases of the junction unmatched. The CDR3 is 16 residues long. Written as DNA, the CDR3 is TGCGCCAGCAGCTTGGGAGCGGGAGGGAGGGGCAATGAGCAGTTCTTC. It is translated as CASSLGAGGRGNEQFF.

V gene TRBV5-4 combines with J gene TRBJ2-7, with D perhaps TRBD2 (5 bases). CDR1 is SGHNT and CDR2 is YYREEE in the germline V gene (reference sequence). The ends were cut back, 4 bases at V and 2 bases at J, with 16 bases in the middle. This CDR3 is 15 amino acids long. CDR3 coding DNA: TGTGCCAGCAGCCCCGTGGGAGTGGAAACCTACGAGCAGTACTTC. It encodes CASSPVGVETYEQYF.

The chain carries TRBV4-2 and TRBJ2-3; 16 nucleotides align to TRBD2. Germline trimming cut 4 bases from V and 0 bases from J; bases unmatched to any gene: 4. Germline V gene sequence: CDR1 LGHNA, CDR2 YNFKEQ. The CDR3 has 18 amino acids. In DNA, the CDR3 is TGTGCCAGCAGCCCGGGACTAGCGGGGGGGCCTAGCACAGATACGCAGTATTTT. Translation gives CASSPGLAGGPSTDTQYF.

This clone has more than one count but fewer than ten. The CDR3 sequence is CASSEGTVYTDTQYF. The CDR3 nucleotides are TGTGCCAGCAGTGAAGGGACAGTATACACAGATACGCAGTATTTT. This chain connects TRBV25-1 to TRBJ2-3, with 7 bases identical to TRBD1. The germline gives CDR1 MGHDK, CDR2 SYGVNS. This CDR3 is 15 amino acids long. The J segment lost 2 bases and the V segment lost 2 bases, leaving 4 bases of the junction unmatched.

The V call is TRBV6-5, the J call TRBJ2-7, with D hard to call. V was trimmed by 6 bases and J by 0 bases, leaving 9 bases between them. Germline-derived CDR1 and CDR2 are MNHEY and SVGAGI. This CDR3 comprises 13 residues. CDR3 nucleotides: TGTGCCAGCAGAAGAGCGATCTCCTACGAGCAGTACTTC. It specifies CASRRAISYEQYF.

Written as DNA, the CDR3 is TGTGCCAGCAGCGAAGCCTGGAGCGATTCACCCCTCCACTTT. It specifies CASSEAWSDSPLHF. The chain is built from TRBV9 and TRBJ1-6, with D hard to call. The CDR3 has 14 residues. V dropped 3 bases and J dropped 8 bases, with 12 bases sitting between them. CDR1 and CDR2 (germline): SGDLS, YYNGEE.

A note on this clone: Other DNA sequences in the same sample also yield this CDR3. The chain joins TRBV18 to TRBJ2-7; 7 nucleotides align to TRBD1. The CDR3 covers 13 residues. The trim removed 2 bases at V and 7 bases at J, leaving 5 bases unmatched. The germline V gene has CDR1 KGHSH and CDR2 LQKENI. CDR3 region: CASSPTGDGEQYF. The CDR3, as DNA: TGTGCCAGCTCACCAACAGGGGACGGGGAGCAGTACTTC.

The chain combines TRBV5-1 with TRBJ2-1, with TRBD2 identical over 10 bases. The CDR3 sequence is 20 residues long. Trimming removed 1 base from V and 3 bases from J; junction bases left unmatched: 16. Looked up from germline, CDR1 is SGHRS and CDR2 is YFSETQ. CDR3 coding DNA: TGCGCCAGCAGCTTGAAGCTAGCGGGAGTCAAGGTACTCGGCTACAATGAGCAGTTCTTC. Translation: CASSLKLAGVKVLGYNEQFF.

V is TRBV7-9 and J is TRBJ2-3; a weak D match, TRBD1 (5 bases). V was shortened by 4 bases and J by 5 bases, with 16 bases between the two germline ends. Germline CDR1 is SEHNR and CDR2 is FQNEAQ (reference sequence). This CDR3 is built from 15 residues. CDR3 sequence (DNA): TGTGCCAGCAGCTCATGGGAAGGGGAAGGAGATACGCAGTATTTT. Amino acid sequence: CASSSWEGEGDTQYF.